This T cell receptor (beta chain) was sequenced during a study of tumor-infiltrating lymphocytes in localized non-small cell lung cancer. Overall study: Several tumor histologies, both smoking statuses, and some post-neoadjuvant chemotherapy samples were included. Tumor tissue and non-adjacent uninvolved lung came from each patient. Study-wide points: TCR sequencing covered a subset of patients with enough tissue. Different pieces of the same tissue went to different assays, confounding technical variation with intratumor heterogeneity.

Of note for this clone: Its antigen remains unknown.

Measured with immunoSEQ multiplex PCR; TCRdb has only the in-frame clones, and not every one. In the table there are around 15,000 clones, approximately 80% of which are singletons. Trimming took off 8 bases at V and 8 bases at J, with 15 bases between the two ends. CDR1 and CDR2 (germline): MNHNS, SASEGT. There are 12 residues in the CDR3. The sequence was collected from a human donor with non-small cell lung cancer. The specimen sequenced was uninvolved lung tissue not adjacent to the tumor. This chain connects TRBV6-1 to TRBJ1-2; a possible D gene is TRBD1 (5 bases). The CDR3 bases are TGTGCCAGCTCTACGGCCCAGGGAGGCTACACCTTC. It encodes CASSTAQGGYTF.